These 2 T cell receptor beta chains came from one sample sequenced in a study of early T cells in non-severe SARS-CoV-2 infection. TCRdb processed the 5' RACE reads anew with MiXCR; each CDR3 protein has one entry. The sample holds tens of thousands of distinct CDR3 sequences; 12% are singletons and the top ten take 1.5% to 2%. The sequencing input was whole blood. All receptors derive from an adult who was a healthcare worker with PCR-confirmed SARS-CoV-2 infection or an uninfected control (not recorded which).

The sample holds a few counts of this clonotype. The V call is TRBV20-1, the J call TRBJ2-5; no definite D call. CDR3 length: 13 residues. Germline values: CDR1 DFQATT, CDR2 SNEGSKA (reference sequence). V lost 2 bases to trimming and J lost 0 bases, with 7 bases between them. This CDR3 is CSARWAYQETQYF. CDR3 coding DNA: TGCAGTGCTAGATGGGCGTACCAAGAGACCCAGTACTTC.

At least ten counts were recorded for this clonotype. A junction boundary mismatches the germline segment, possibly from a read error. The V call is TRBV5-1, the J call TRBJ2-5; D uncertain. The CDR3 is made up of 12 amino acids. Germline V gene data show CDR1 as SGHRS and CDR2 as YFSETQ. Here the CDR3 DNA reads TGTGCCAGCAGCTTAGCCCAAGAGACCCAGTACTTC. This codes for CASSLAQETQYF. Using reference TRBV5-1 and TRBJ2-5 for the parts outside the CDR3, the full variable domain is KAGVTQTPRYLIKTRGQQVTLSCSPISGHRSVSWYQQTPGQGLQFLFEYFSETQRNKGNFPGRFSGRQFSNSRSEMNVSTLELGDSALYLCASSLAQETQYFGPGTRLLVL.